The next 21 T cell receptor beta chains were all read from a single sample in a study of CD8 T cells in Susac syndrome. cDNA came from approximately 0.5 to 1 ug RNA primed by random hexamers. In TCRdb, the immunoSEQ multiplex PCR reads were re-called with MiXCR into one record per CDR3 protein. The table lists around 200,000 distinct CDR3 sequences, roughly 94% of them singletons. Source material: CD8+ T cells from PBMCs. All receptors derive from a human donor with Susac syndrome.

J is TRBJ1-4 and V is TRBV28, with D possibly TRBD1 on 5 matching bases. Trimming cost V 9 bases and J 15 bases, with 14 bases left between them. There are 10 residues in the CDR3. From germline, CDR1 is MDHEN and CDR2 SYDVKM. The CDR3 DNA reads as TGTGCCAGTTGGGACGCCGCGGTGTTTTTT. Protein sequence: CASWDAAVFF.

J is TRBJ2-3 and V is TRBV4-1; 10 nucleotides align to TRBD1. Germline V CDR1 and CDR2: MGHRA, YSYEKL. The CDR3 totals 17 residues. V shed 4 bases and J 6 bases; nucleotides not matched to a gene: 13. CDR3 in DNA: TGCGCCAGCAGCCGTCCGACCCTCCGGGACAGGGGCGATACGCAGTATTTT. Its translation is CASSRPTLRDRGDTQYF.

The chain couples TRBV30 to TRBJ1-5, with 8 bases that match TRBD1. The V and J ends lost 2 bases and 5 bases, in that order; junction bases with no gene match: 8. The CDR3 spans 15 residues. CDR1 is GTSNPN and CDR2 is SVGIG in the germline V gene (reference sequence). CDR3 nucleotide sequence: TGTGCCTGGAGTCTCGGACAGGGCGTTTATCAGCCCCAGCATTTT. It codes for CAWSLGQGVYQPQHF.

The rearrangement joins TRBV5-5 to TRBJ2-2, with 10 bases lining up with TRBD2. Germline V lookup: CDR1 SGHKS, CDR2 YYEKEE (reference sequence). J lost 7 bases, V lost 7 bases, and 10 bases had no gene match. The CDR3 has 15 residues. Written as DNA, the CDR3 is TGTGCCAGCGGAGCGGGAGGGCCGGTGGTCGGGGAGCTGTTTTTT. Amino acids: CASGAGGPVVGELFF.

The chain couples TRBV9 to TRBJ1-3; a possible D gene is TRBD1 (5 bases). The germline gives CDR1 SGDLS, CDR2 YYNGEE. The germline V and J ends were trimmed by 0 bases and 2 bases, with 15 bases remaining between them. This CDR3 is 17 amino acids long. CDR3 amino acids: CASSVESGGGTGNTIYF. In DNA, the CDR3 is TGTGCCAGCAGCGTAGAATCGGGGGGAGGCACTGGAAACACCATATATTTT.

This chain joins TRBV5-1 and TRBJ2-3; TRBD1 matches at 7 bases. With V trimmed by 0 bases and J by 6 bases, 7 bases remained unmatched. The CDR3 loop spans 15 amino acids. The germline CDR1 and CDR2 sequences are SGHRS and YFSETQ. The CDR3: CASSLDTGAWDTQYF. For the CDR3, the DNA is TGCGCCAGCAGCTTGGATACAGGGGCGTGGGATACGCAGTATTTT.

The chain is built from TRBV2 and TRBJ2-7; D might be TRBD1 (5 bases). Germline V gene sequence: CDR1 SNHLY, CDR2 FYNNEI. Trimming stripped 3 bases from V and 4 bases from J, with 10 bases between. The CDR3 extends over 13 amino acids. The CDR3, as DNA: TGTGCCAGCAGTGAGCCAGGGCGTTACGAGCAGTACTTC. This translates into CASSEPGRYEQYF.

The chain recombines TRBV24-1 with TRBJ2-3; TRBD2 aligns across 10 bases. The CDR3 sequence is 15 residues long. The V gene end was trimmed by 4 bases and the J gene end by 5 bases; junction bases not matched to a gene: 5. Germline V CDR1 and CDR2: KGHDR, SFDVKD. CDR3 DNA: TGTGCCACCAGTGAGAGCGGGAGGGCCGAAGATACGCAGTATTTT. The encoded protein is CATSESGRAEDTQYF.

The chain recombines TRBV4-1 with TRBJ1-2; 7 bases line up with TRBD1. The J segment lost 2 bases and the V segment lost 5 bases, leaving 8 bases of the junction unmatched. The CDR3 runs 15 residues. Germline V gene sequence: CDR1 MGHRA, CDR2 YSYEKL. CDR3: CASSGDPGQNYGYTF. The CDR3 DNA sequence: TGCGCCAGCAGCGGGGATCCGGGACAGAACTATGGCTACACCTTC.

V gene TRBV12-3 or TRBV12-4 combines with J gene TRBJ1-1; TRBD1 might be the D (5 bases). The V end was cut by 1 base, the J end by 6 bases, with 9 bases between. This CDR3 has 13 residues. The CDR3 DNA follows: TGTGCCAGCAGTTTAGTTCAGGGTCCTGAAGCTTTCTTT. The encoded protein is CASSLVQGPEAFF.

CDR3 amino acids: CASSERGDPEAFF. The CDR3 DNA reads TGTGCCAGCAGTGAACGGGGGGACCCTGAAGCTTTCTTT. The chain links TRBV2 to TRBJ1-1, with D possibly matching TRBD1 (5 bases). From germline, CDR1 is SNHLY and CDR2 FYNNEI. The V end was cut by 2 bases, the J end by 6 bases, with 10 bases between. CDR3 size: 13 residues.

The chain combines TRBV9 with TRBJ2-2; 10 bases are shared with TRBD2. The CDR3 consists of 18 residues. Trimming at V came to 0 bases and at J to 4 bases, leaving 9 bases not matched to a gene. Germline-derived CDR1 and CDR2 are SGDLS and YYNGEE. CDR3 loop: CASSVGASGSIGTGELFF. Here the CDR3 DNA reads TGTGCCAGCAGCGTAGGGGCTAGCGGGAGTATCGGCACCGGGGAGCTGTTTTTT.

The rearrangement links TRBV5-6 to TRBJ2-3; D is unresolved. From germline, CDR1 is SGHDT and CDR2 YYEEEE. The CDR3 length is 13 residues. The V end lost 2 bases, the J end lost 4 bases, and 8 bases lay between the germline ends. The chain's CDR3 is CASSFWAADTQYF. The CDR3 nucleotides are TGTGCCAGCAGCTTTTGGGCAGCAGATACGCAGTATTTT.

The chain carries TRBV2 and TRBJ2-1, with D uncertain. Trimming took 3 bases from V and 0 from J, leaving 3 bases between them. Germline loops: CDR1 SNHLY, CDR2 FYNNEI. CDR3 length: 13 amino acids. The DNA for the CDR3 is TGTGCCAGCAGTGACACCTCCTACAATGAGCAGTTCTTC. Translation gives CASSDTSYNEQFF.

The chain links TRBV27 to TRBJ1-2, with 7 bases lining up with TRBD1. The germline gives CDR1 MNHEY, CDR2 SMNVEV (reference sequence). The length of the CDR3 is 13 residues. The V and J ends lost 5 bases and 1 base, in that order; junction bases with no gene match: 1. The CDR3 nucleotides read TGTGCCAGCAGTGCAGGGGGTAACTATGGCTACACCTTC. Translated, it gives CASSAGGNYGYTF.

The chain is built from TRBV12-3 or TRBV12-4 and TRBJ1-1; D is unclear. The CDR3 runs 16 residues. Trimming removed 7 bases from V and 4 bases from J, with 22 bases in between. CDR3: CASNPELRRSGTEAFF. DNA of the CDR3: TGTGCCAGCAACCCTGAGTTGAGGCGGTCGGGCACTGAAGCTTTCTTT.

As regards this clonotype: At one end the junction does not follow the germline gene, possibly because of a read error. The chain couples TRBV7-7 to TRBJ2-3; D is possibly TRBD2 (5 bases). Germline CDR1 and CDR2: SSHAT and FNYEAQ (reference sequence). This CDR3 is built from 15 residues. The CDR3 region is CASSLAPTVTDTQYF. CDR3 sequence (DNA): TGTGCTAGCAGCTTAGCGCCGACTGTTACAGATACGCAGTATTTT.

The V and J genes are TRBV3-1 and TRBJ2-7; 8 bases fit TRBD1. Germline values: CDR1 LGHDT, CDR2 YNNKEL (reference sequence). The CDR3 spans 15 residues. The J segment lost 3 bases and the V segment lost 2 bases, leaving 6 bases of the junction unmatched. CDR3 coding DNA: TGTGCCAGCAGCCAATCCGGGACAGGTCGCTACGAGCAGTACTTC. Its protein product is CASSQSGTGRYEQYF.

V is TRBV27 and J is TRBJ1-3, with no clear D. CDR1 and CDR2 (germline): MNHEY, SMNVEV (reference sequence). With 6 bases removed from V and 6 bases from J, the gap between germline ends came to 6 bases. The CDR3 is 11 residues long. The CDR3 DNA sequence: TGTGCCAGCAGATCTTCAAACACCATATATTTT. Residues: CASRSSNTIYF.

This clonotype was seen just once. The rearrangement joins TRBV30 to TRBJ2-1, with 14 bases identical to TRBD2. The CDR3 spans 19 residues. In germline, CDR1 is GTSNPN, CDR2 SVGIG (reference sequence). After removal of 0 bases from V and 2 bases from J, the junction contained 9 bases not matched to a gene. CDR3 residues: CAWSVLATSGGVPYNEQFF. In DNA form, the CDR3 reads TGTGCCTGGAGTGTACTCGCGACTAGCGGGGGGGTTCCCTACAATGAGCAGTTCTTC.

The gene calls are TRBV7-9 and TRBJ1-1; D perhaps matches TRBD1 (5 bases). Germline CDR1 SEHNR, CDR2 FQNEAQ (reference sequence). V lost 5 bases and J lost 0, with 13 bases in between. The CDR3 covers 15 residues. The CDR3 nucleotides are TGTGCCAGCAGCCCTGATACAGGAATGAACACTGAAGCTTTCTTT. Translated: CASSPDTGMNTEAFF.